Presented here are 4 T cell receptor beta chains from one specimen sequenced in a study of cytomegalovirus exposure and HLA in healthy donors. PCR involved 60 Vbeta and 13 Jbeta primers. Produced via immunoSEQ multiplex PCR; TCRdb's table is partial and in-frame only. The sample has 90,000 to 110,000 clones, just under 80% seen once; the top ten hold 1.3%. Input material: PBMCs. The receptor source for this set is a man aged 25 to 40 in good health and CMV-seronegative.

J is TRBJ1-1 and V is TRBV27; D remains unclear. There are 13 residues in the CDR3. The V gene lost 1 base and the J gene lost 1 base, with 4 bases spanning the gap. Germline loops: CDR1 MNHEY, CDR2 SMNVEV (reference sequence). The CDR3 protein is CASSLLQNTEAFF. As DNA, the CDR3 is TGTGCCAGCAGTTTATTACAGAACACTGAAGCTTTCTTT.

The chain links TRBV4-3 to TRBJ1-2; 7 bases match TRBD1. This CDR3 spans 15 amino acids. The V segment lost 5 bases and the J segment 1 base; nucleotides outside the gene matches: 7. From germline, CDR1 is LGHNA and CDR2 YSLEER. CDR3 loop: CASSKWGDSNYGYTF. For the CDR3, the DNA is TGCGCCAGCAGCAAGTGGGGGGACAGTAACTATGGCTACACCTTC.

This clone came up a few times. The genes are TRBV1 and TRBJ2-1; the table assigns TRBD2, which was not confirmed against the DNA. TRBV1 is a documented pseudogene. CDR3 length: 16 amino acids. As DNA, the CDR3 is TGCACCAGCACCCTATCCGCGGGGGCCCCCTACAATGAGCAGTTCTTC. Translating gives CTSTLSAGAPYNEQFF.

The chain recombines TRBV6-1 with TRBJ2-7, with D unresolved. Germline CDR1 MNHNS, CDR2 SASEGT. With 1 base removed from V and 6 bases from J, the gap between germline ends came to 10 bases. This CDR3 has 13 residues. This CDR3 reads CASSEVEASEQYF. CDR3 DNA sequence: TGTGCCAGCAGTGAAGTTGAGGCTTCCGAGCAGTACTTC.